This T cell receptor (beta chain) is drawn from a study of T-cell reconstitution after alpha-beta-depleted transplantation in children. Study-wide results and caveats: T-cell counts and diversity at one year following transplant were attributed mainly to newly produced T cells. At day 60, the high TCRbeta diversity found in some patients originated from recipient T cells and thymic progenitors that had survived. There were reportedly several hundred expanded graft clones from which alpha-beta T cells came about two months after transplant.

Preparation of the TCRbeta library was carried out with unique molecular identifiers. TCRdb re-called the PCR reads with MiXCR, one entry per CDR3 protein. The sample has roughly 350,000 distinct CDR3 sequences; around 15% are singletons. The CDR3 length is 13 residues. The V gene's germline CDR1 is SGHRS and CDR2 YFSETQ. This clonotype was found many times. No antigen is known for it. The junction departs from germline at one end; a sequencing error may be responsible. The source is a male patient under 10 years old who had a stem cell transplant for acute lymphoblastic leukemia, so the T cells may come from the graft donor. This chain connects TRBV5-1 to TRBJ2-5; the D gene is possibly TRBD1 (5 bases). The starting material was PBMCs, mostly from graft donor cells, obtained 360 days after TCRalphabeta/CD19-depleted stem cell transplant. The CDR3 DNA reads as TGTGCCAGCAGCCTAGGGGTCCAAGAGACCCAGTACTTC. Protein sequence: CASSLGVQETQYF.